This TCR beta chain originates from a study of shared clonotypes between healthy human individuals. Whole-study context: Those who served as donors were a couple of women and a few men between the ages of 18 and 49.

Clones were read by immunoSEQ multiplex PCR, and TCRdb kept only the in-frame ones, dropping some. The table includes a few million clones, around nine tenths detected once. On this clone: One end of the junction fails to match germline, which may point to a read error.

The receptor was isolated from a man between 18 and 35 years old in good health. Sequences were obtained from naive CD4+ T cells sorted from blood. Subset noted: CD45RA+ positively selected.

This chain's CDR3 is CASSLAGGPKTIQYF. CDR3 coding DNA: TGTGCCAGCTCCTTAGCGGGAGGTCCCAAAACCATTCAGTACTTC. The chain couples TRBV5-8 to TRBJ2-4, with TRBD2 identical over 10 bases. The CDR3 totals 15 residues. Germline loops: CDR1 SGHTS, CDR2 YDEGEE.